Listed below are T cell receptor beta chains from one sample, sequenced in a study of shared clonotypes between healthy human individuals. Measured with immunoSEQ multiplex PCR; TCRdb has only the in-frame clones, and not every one. The data contain just over 2,000,000 clones, 95% of them singletons. Sequenced: naive CD4+ T cells sorted from blood. These receptor sequences come from a man between 18 and 35 years old in good health. The CDR3 runs from the conserved cysteine through the conserved F or W. A D gene is named only where the DNA matches it firmly. Part of the rows lack a size; the others show once, few, many or a class for expanded clones.

cdr3_aa,cdr3_nt,clone_size,j_call,v_call,d_call
CASSQTGTSGSNEQFF,TGCGCCAGCAGCCAGACCGGGACTAGCGGGAGCAATGAGCAGTTCTTC,.,TRBJ2-1,TRBV4-1,TRBD2
CASGEGGTNEKLFF,TGTGCCAGCGGAGAGGGGGGGACTAATGAAAAACTGTTTTTT,.,TRBJ1-4,TRBV6-6,.
CAISETANYEQYF,TGTGCCATCAGTGAGACAGCAAACTACGAGCAGTACTTC,once,TRBJ2-7,TRBV10-3,.
CASRTSTGTGNEKLFF,TGCGCCAGCAGGACTTCCACCGGGACAGGGAATGAAAAACTGTTTTTT,.,TRBJ1-4,TRBV5-1,TRBD1
CASSISAGLVYNEQFF,TGTGCCAGTAGTATTTCCGCCGGACTAGTTTACAATGAGCAGTTCTTC,.,TRBJ2-1,TRBV19,TRBD2
CASRLLSGPRCGRETQYF,TGTGCAAGTCGCTTATTAAGTGGGCCTAGATGCGGTCGAGAGACCCAGTACTTC,once,TRBJ2-5,TRBV12-2,.
CASSPAGGAEQYF,TGTGCCAGCAGCCCGGCGGGAGGAGCCGAGCAGTACTTC,.,TRBJ2-7,TRBV6-5,TRBD2
CASSQDLTGDGYTF,TGCGCCAGCAGCCAAGATTTGACCGGCGATGGCTACACCTTC,once,TRBJ1-2,TRBV4-1,.
CAWGTENSNQPQHF,TGTGCCTGGGGGACGGAAAATAGCAATCAGCCCCAGCATTTT,.,TRBJ1-5,TRBV30,.
CASSPDGVGGEKLFF,TGTGCCAGCTCACCGGACGGGGTCGGTGGTGAAAAACTGTTTTTT,once,TRBJ1-4,TRBV18,.
CASSQDGLAGVGEQYF,TGCGCCAGCAGCCAAGACGGACTAGCGGGAGTGGGTGAGCAGTACTTC,.,TRBJ2-7,TRBV4-1,TRBD2
CATTGYEKLFF,TGTGCAACCACGGGGTATGAAAAACTGTTTTTT,.,TRBJ1-4,TRBV6-1,.
CASSWRMDRSQHF,TGTGCCAGCAGTTGGAGGATGGACAGGTCCCAGCATTTT,.,TRBJ1-5,TRBV28,TRBD1
CASSAGQYQETQYF,TGTGCCAGCAGTGCGGGACAGTACCAAGAGACCCAGTACTTC,.,TRBJ2-5,TRBV6-1,TRBD1